This is a list of T cell receptor beta chains from one sample in a study of T cell repertoires in cytomegalovirus infection. In TCRdb, the reads were re-called with MiXCR into one record per CDR3 protein. Of 250,000 or so distinct CDR3 sequences in the sample, over 8% were seen once. Material: PBMCs. The source is a human donor in good health (CMV status not recorded). Some clones in this sample may be carry-over from other donors' samples. Each CDR3 is given with its conserved first and last residue. D genes are given only for firm matches. Not every row has a clone size; where given, it reads once, few, many or a size class.

d_gene	v_gene	j_gene	abundance	CDR3nt	CDR3aa
TRBD1	TRBV7-2	TRBJ1-6	many	TGTGCCAGCAGCCCAGGACAGGGAGTTTCACCCCTCCACTTT	CASSPGQGVSPLHF
-	TRBV6-1	TRBJ2-2	many	TGTGCCAGCAGCGGACGACAGATAGCGAACACCGGGGAGCTGTTTTTT	CASSGRQIANTGELFF
-	TRBV7-2	TRBJ2-7	many	TGTGCCAGCAGCTCCGTTTCTAGCACCTACGAGCAGTACTTC	CASSSVSSTYEQYF
TRBD1	TRBV7-2	TRBJ2-1	many	TGTGCCAGCAGCCGGGACAGACATGAGCAGTTCTTC	CASSRDRHEQFF
-	TRBV7-2	TRBJ1-2	many	TGTGCCAGCAGCCGAGTCGCAGGCCAAGGCTATGGCTACACCTTC	CASSRVAGQGYGYTF
TRBD1	TRBV19	TRBJ1-5	-	TGTGCCAGTAGGCCACAGGGGGCCGGCAATCAGCCCCAGCATTTT	CASRPQGAGNQPQHF
TRBD1	TRBV29-1	TRBJ2-1	few	TGCAGCGTTGCGGGGGACAGGGGGGCTGAGCAGTTCTTC	CSVAGDRGAEQFF
-	TRBV7-9	TRBJ2-2	many	TGTGCCAGCAGATACCGGGACTCCGCTGGGGGGGAGCTGTTTTTT	CASRYRDSAGGELFF
-	TRBV28	TRBJ1-6	many	TGTGCCAGCGTATCCGGGGGTGGTTCACCCCTCCACTTT	CASVSGGGSPLHF
TRBD1	TRBV5-1	TRBJ2-7	many	TGCGCCAGCAGCCGGACAGGGGACTCCTACGAGCAGTACTTC	CASSRTGDSYEQYF
-	TRBV29-1	TRBJ1-1	many	TGCAGCGTTGATATGGGTCCTCCTGAAGCTTTCTTT	CSVDMGPPEAFF
-	TRBV19	TRBJ2-1	few	TGTGCCAGCTCACCCCTGGGCGCGGCCGCCTACAATGAGCAGTTCTTC	CASSPLGAAAYNEQFF
-	TRBV28	TRBJ1-6	many	TGTGCCACCTCCGGGGGGTTAGGTTCACCCCTCCACTTT	CATSGGLGSPLHF
TRBD1	TRBV29-1	TRBJ2-7	-	TGCAGCGCGCGGGACAGGGAGTACGAGCAGTACTTC	CSARDREYEQYF
TRBD1	TRBV7-3	TRBJ2-3	many	TGTGCCAGCAGCCCATACCGTGACAGGGGCTACACAGATACGCAGTATTTT	CASSPYRDRGYTDTQYF
-	TRBV11-3	TRBJ1-1	many	TGTGCCAGCAGCGGGGAGGAGGTGTGGGGAATGAACACTGAAGCTTTCTTT	CASSGEEVWGMNTEAFF
TRBD1	TRBV7-6	TRBJ2-5	-	TGTGCCAGCAGCTACAACAGGGGGGAGACCCAGTACTTC	CASSYNRGETQYF
-	TRBV4-3	TRBJ2-1	many	TGCGCCAGCAGCCAAGACGCCAGGGGGGGGTTTTCCAATGAGCAGTTCTTC	CASSQDARGGFSNEQFF
TRBD1	TRBV27	TRBJ1-6	many	TGTGCCACCCAGGGGGGGCAAGGCTATAATTCACCCCTCCACTTT	CATQGGQGYNSPLHF
-	TRBV7-2	TRBJ2-7	many	TGTGCCAGCAGCTTAAAGGCAGGGGTATACGAGCAGTACTTC	CASSLKAGVYEQYF
TRBD1	TRBV12-3/TRBV12-4	TRBJ2-7	many	TGTGCCAGCAGCTTCGACAGGGGCCCCACCTACGAGCAGTACTTC	CASSFDRGPTYEQYF
TRBD2	TRBV7-8	TRBJ2-3	-	TGTGCCAGCAGCTTAGCCCGACTAGCGGGCACAGATACGCAGTATTTT	CASSLARLAGTDTQYF